The following is a TCR beta chain sequence with its context. The antigen is undetermined. The data were produced by immunoSEQ multiplex PCR, yet TCRdb's version contains in-frame clones alone and is incomplete. This table has about 96,000 clones, approximately 80% appearing once. Between the trimmed V and J ends, which lost 1 base and 5 bases, there was a span of 9 bases. This CDR3 spans 13 amino acids. From germline, CDR1 is SEHNR and CDR2 FQNEAQ (reference sequence). Sampling of blood occurred at baseline, cycle 4 day 1, and cycle 7 day 1. These data are taken from a study of OX40 agonist ivuxolimab in advanced cancers. As for the study in general: In this cohort, patients received ivuxolimab, an agonistic anti-OX40 (CD134) antibody. Study results and limitations: The study did not work out the antigen specificity of the expanded peripheral T cells.

The input for sequencing was CD4+ or CD8+ T cells sorted from blood, taken in a trial of the OX40 agonist ivuxolimab. The sequence was collected from an adult with an advanced solid tumor such as melanoma, head and neck, liver or kidney cancer. This chain connects TRBV7-9 to TRBJ2-7; D unclear. CDR3: CASSLGSVNEQYF. Here the CDR3 DNA reads TGTGCCAGCAGCTTAGGGTCGGTGAACGAGCAGTACTTC.